This TCR beta chain was obtained from a study of blood T cell repertoires in COVID-19. Recruitment covered fewer than 25 US areas and drew participants whose ages spanned about 18 to 89 years. TCRdb keeps only in-frame clones here, not all; method: immunoSEQ multiplex PCR. Here the sample spans some 130,000 clones, approximately 86% being singletons. This sequence originates from a woman aged 50 to 60 who had recovered from COVID-19. Sequenced sample: PBMCs or T cells enriched from blood (not recorded which).

CDR3 sequence (DNA): TGTGCCAGCAGTGAATCAGGCCCGAATCAGCCCCAGCATTTT. Its translation: CASSESGPNQPQHF. J is TRBJ1-5 and V is TRBV2, with no clear D. CDR1 SNHLY and CDR2 FYNNEI come from the germline V gene. Trimming took 2 bases from V and 4 from J, leaving 9 bases between them. The CDR3 extends over 14 amino acids.